The rows below give T cell receptor beta chains drawn from one sample of a study of shared clonotypes between healthy human individuals. The data were produced by immunoSEQ multiplex PCR, yet TCRdb's version contains in-frame clones alone and is incomplete. The table lists about 1.1 million clones, roughly 74% of them singletons, with 0.55% to 0.7% in the top ten. The sequenced sample consisted of memory CD4+ T cells from PBMCs. These TCRs come from a man aged 18-30 years in good health. Some clones in this sample may be carry-over from other donors' samples. Each CDR3 is given with its conserved first and last residue. The D gene is left open where the match is weak. Clone size, where shown, is once, few, many, or a class for clones that have expanded.

v_gene,j_gene,d_gene,abundance,CDR3nt,CDR3aa
TRBV6-1,TRBJ2-1,.,.,TGTGCCAGCAGTGAACAAGAGGGCTCCTACAATGAGCAGTTCTTC,CASSEQEGSYNEQFF
TRBV2,TRBJ2-5,TRBD1,once,TGTGCCAGCAGTACGACAGGGGGAGAGACCCAGTACTTC,CASSTTGGETQYF
TRBV14,TRBJ2-3,TRBD2,.,TGTGCCAGCAGCCAAGAAGATGGGCGAGCGGGAGCCCCAGATACGCAGTATTTT,CASSQEDGRAGAPDTQYF
TRBV7-2,TRBJ1-1,.,few,TGTGCCAGCAGCTTATCCGGCAGGTGGGGGCCTGAAGCTTTCTTT,CASSLSGRWGPEAFF
TRBV30,TRBJ2-5,.,.,TGTGCCTGGAGTGTGTCCGGGGGCCGAGAGACCCAGTACTTC,CAWSVSGGRETQYF
TRBV18,TRBJ2-6,.,.,TGTGCCAGCTCACCGCCGAACCACCTCCCCTCTGGGGCCAACGTCCTGACTTTC,CASSPPNHLPSGANVLTF
TRBV7-2,TRBJ2-3,TRBD1,once,TGTGCCAGCAGCTTAGCCGCCTGGACAGGGTCTAGCACAGATACGCAGTATTTT,CASSLAAWTGSSTDTQYF
TRBV5-1,TRBJ1-1,TRBD1,.,TGCGCCAGCAGCTTAACCCCTACAGGGGGGAACACTGAAGCTTTCTTT,CASSLTPTGGNTEAFF
TRBV5-1,TRBJ2-7,TRBD2,.,TGCGCCAGCAGCCCGGGGTGGCGTAGCGGGGGAATCGGCGAGCAGTACTTC,CASSPGWRSGGIGEQYF
TRBV30,TRBJ1-5,.,.,TGTGCCTGGACCCGGGCAACGGGCAATCAGCCCCAGCATTTT,CAWTRATGNQPQHF
TRBV5-1,TRBJ2-2,TRBD2,.,TGCGCCAGCAGCCTTACGGGACTAGCGGGAGTGCGTAACCCCGGGGAGCTGTTTTTT,CASSLTGLAGVRNPGELFF
TRBV7-2,TRBJ2-1,TRBD2,.,TGTGCCAGCAGCTTAGAGCGGACGGCTAGCGGGAGCTATGAGCAGTTCTTC,CASSLERTASGSYEQFF
TRBV7-9,TRBJ2-7,.,.,TGTGCCAGCAGCTTAGGTACACCCCGCTCGGAGCAGTACTTC,CASSLGTPRSEQYF
TRBV7-2,TRBJ2-1,.,many,TGTGCCAGCAGCTTCTACAATGAGCAGTTCTTC,CASSFYNEQFF
TRBV28,TRBJ1-1,.,.,TGTGCCAGCAGTTTGACCCCGAGGACTGAAGCTTTCTTT,CASSLTPRTEAFF
TRBV28,TRBJ1-2,.,.,TGTGCCAGCAGAACGTCGGGGGGCTACACCTTC,CASRTSGGYTF
TRBV28,TRBJ1-4,.,once,TGTGCCTCAACAAACTGGCCGCCACTGGAGATTAATGAAAAACTGTTTTTT,CASTNWPPLEINEKLFF
TRBV10-3,TRBJ1-3,TRBD1,.,TGTGCCATCAGGGGGACAGGGACTGGAAACACCATATATTTT,CAIRGTGTGNTIYF
TRBV11-1,TRBJ2-5,.,.,TGTGCCAGCAGCTTTATGCGGGCCCCCCAAGAGACCCAGTACTTC,CASSFMRAPQETQYF
TRBV28,TRBJ2-1,.,.,TGTGCCAGCATCAGGGACGTCGGAACCTACAATGAGCAGTTCTTC,CASIRDVGTYNEQFF
TRBV5-4,TRBJ1-2,TRBD1,.,TGTGCCAGCAGCCGCGACAGGGGACCCTACCTGACCTTC,CASSRDRGPYLTF
TRBV7-6,TRBJ1-1,TRBD1,.,TGTGCCAGCAGCGCGATGGGACAGATGAACACTGAAGCTTTCTTT,CASSAMGQMNTEAFF
TRBV6-4,TRBJ1-2,.,.,TGTGCCAGCACCCTGGGACTTCACTATGGCTACACCTTC,CASTLGLHYGYTF
TRBV9,TRBJ2-3,.,few,TGTGCCAGCAGCCCCCTTAGCGGTAGCACAGATACGCAGTATTTT,CASSPLSGSTDTQYF
TRBV5-1,TRBJ1-1,TRBD1,.,TGCGCCAGCAGCTTGAGACAGGGGATGAACACTGAAGCTTTCTTT,CASSLRQGMNTEAFF
TRBV5-3,TRBJ2-7,.,few,TGTGCCAGAAGCTTGAAACTAGTGACAGGTGACTACGAGCAGTACTTC,CARSLKLVTGDYEQYF
TRBV2,TRBJ1-5,.,.,TGTGCCAGCTCCCTCCAGGGGCAGGGCAATCAGCCCCAGCATTTT,CASSLQGQGNQPQHF
TRBV28,TRBJ2-7,TRBD2,.,TGTGCCAGCAGCTCGATCACCGCGGGAGCCCGTGGAGAGCAGTACTTC,CASSSITAGARGEQYF
TRBV6-1,TRBJ1-3,TRBD1,once,TGTGCCAGCCAGGGACAGATCTCTGGAAACACCATATATTTT,CASQGQISGNTIYF
TRBV10-3,TRBJ1-2,.,.,TGTGCCATCCACGGGACGACTAACTATGGCTACACCTTC,CAIHGTTNYGYTF
TRBV30,TRBJ1-5,.,.,TGTGCCTGGAGTGTTCGAGAGGATCAGCCCCAGCATTTT,CAWSVREDQPQHF
TRBV5-4,TRBJ2-1,TRBD2,.,TGTGCCAGCAGCTCGTTCGGGACTAGCGCTTCCAATGAGCAGTTCTTC,CASSSFGTSASNEQFF
TRBV5-8,TRBJ2-3,.,.,TGTGCCAGCAGCCATAAGCAGAGCGCCCTCACAGATACGCAGTATTTT,CASSHKQSALTDTQYF
TRBV16,TRBJ1-2,.,.,TGTGCCAGCAGCCAATCGGGGCCGGGGCCGACGTCAGGCTACACCTTC,CASSQSGPGPTSGYTF
TRBV7-3,TRBJ1-2,.,once,TGTGCCAGCAGCCCGCGAAGACCGCCCGATAACTATGGCTACACCTTC,CASSPRRPPDNYGYTF
TRBV7-2,TRBJ2-7,.,.,TGTGCCAGCAAGGGCCGGGGGTCGTACGAGCAGTACTTC,CASKGRGSYEQYF
TRBV7-6,TRBJ2-7,.,once,TGTGCCAGCAGCTGCACAGGTGAGTACGAGCAGTACTTC,CASSCTGEYEQYF
TRBV6-5,TRBJ2-5,.,.,TGTGCCAGCAGCGACACCGCTACAGGGATAAAGGCCCAGTACTTC,CASSDTATGIKAQYF
TRBV4-2,TRBJ2-6,.,.,TGTGCCAGCGGTTTGGCTGGGGCCAACGTCCTGACTTTC,CASGLAGANVLTF
TRBV28,TRBJ1-2,.,few,TGTGCCAGCCTCGGACTTCCGGTGGGCTACACCTTC,CASLGLPVGYTF
TRBV4-1,TRBJ2-7,TRBD1,.,TGCGCCAGCAGCCGGACAGGAAGTGTCTACGAGCAGTACTTC,CASSRTGSVYEQYF
TRBV30,TRBJ2-1,.,.,TGTGCCTGGAGAGGTCGCTCCGGTTACTTTTTCGATGAGCAGTTCTTC,CAWRGRSGYFFDEQFF
TRBV5-1,TRBJ1-2,.,.,TGCGCCAGCAGATCGGACAGCGCAAATGGCTACACCTTC,CASRSDSANGYTF
TRBV30,TRBJ1-4,.,many,TGTGCCTGGAGCCTGGAAAGGAATGAAAAACTGTTTTTT,CAWSLERNEKLFF
TRBV6-1,TRBJ1-1,TRBD1,.,TGTGCCAGCAGCGTCAGGGGGATGGTGAACACTGAAGCTTTCTTT,CASSVRGMVNTEAFF
TRBV6-7,TRBJ2-7,TRBD2,.,TGTGCCAGCAGTTCACTAGCGGGGTACGAGCAGTACTTC,CASSSLAGYEQYF
TRBV6-6,TRBJ2-3,.,.,TGTGCCAGCACCGGGACTCTTAGCACAGATACGCAGTATTTT,CASTGTLSTDTQYF
TRBV5-4,TRBJ2-1,TRBD2,.,TGTGCCAGCAGCTCGGGAGGGCTAGCGGGAGAACAGTTCTTC,CASSSGGLAGEQFF
TRBV28,TRBJ2-1,TRBD2,.,TGTGCCAGCAGTCCTCTAGCGGGGACCTCCTACAATGAGCAGTTCTTC,CASSPLAGTSYNEQFF
TRBV4-1,TRBJ1-2,.,.,TGCGCCAGCAGCCAAGGGGCAGGGATTAACTATGGCTACACCTTC,CASSQGAGINYGYTF
TRBV6-5,TRBJ2-1,TRBD1,.,TGTGCCAGCAGACCTGGACAGGCCGATCTGGGTGAGCAGTTCTTC,CASRPGQADLGEQFF
TRBV7-2,TRBJ2-1,TRBD2,.,TGTGCCAGCAGCCTCTACCCTGGACTAGCAGACAATGAGCAGTTCTTC,CASSLYPGLADNEQFF
TRBV18,TRBJ2-7,.,.,TGTGCCAGCTCACCACCTCGGGGGCGAAGCGAGCAGTACTTC,CASSPPRGRSEQYF
TRBV5-1,TRBJ1-3,.,.,TGCGCCAGCAGCTTGGGGACAGACGGAAACACCATATATTTT,CASSLGTDGNTIYF
TRBV6-5,TRBJ2-5,.,.,TGTGCCAGCAGTGGGGGCCGGAGACAGACCCAGTACTTC,CASSGGRRQTQYF
TRBV6-5,TRBJ2-7,TRBD2,.,TGCGCCAGCAGTCCGAGCGGGAGGCGCTCCTACGAGCAGTACTTC,CASSPSGRRSYEQYF
TRBV19,TRBJ1-5,.,.,TGTGCCAGTAGTATATTAGGTAGGCTCCATCAGCCCCAGCATTTT,CASSILGRLHQPQHF